This T cell receptor (beta chain) was found in a study of blood T cell repertoires in COVID-19. Study context: Some COVID-19 samples were acute and others convalescent; all came from the United States, Italy and Spain. In each case, the material was cDNA or gDNA derived from T cells, B-cell-depleted T cells, or PBMCs.

Per the original data handling: From reference gene primer amplification, estimates of nucleated cell counts were derived. Here immunoSEQ multiplex PCR was the method, and the copy in TCRdb shows in-frame clones only, minus some. The DNA gave D and trimming, while V, J and clone size come from that table. The sample records around 150,000 clones, approximately 75% being singletons. The V end was cut by 7 bases, the J end by 2 bases, with 17 bases between. There are 15 residues in the CDR3. Per the germline V gene, CDR1 is LNHDA and CDR2 is SQIVND (reference sequence). Sequenced material: peripheral blood. The gene calls are TRBV19 and TRBJ1-1; the D is unclear. The receptor's source is a human donor in a cohort sampled during active COVID-19. CDR3 nucleotides: TGTGCCAGTAAGCGGGGAGTCGAGGGCAACACTGAAGCTTTCTTT. Encoded protein: CASKRGVEGNTEAFF. Looking up the rest from reference TRBV19 and TRBJ1-1 gives the full variable domain: DGGITQSPKYLFRKEGQNVTLSCEQNLNHDAMYWYRQDPGQGLRLIYYSQIVNDFQKGDIAEGYSVSREKKESFPLTVTSAQKNPTAFYLCASKRGVEGNTEAFFGQGTRLTVV.